These T cell receptor beta chains were read from a single sample in a study of blood T cell repertoires in COVID-19. The method was immunoSEQ multiplex PCR; TCRdb's version includes in-frame clones alone and lacks a portion of them. The data hold roughly 250,000 clones, with roughly nine tenths observed a single time. The sequencing sample was made of peripheral blood. The receptors come from a woman younger than 45 with COVID-19, enrolled during active disease. Each CDR3 is given with its conserved first and last residue. A D gene is named only where the DNA matches it firmly. Size values are once, few and many counts, or a class for expanded clones, and some rows have none.

j_call: TRBJ2-7
d_call: NA
clone_size: NA
v_call: TRBV7-9
cdr3_length: 13
cdr3_nt: TGTGCCAGCAGCTCGAGGATTGGAGTGCGGCAGTACTTC
cdr3_aa: CASSSRIGVRQYF

j_call: TRBJ2-1
d_call: TRBD2
clone_size: NA
v_call: TRBV7-8
cdr3_length: 16
cdr3_nt: TGTGCCAGCAGCTCGACTAGCGGGGGGGTTTACAATGAGCAGTTCTTC
cdr3_aa: CASSSTSGGVYNEQFF

j_call: TRBJ1-5
d_call: TRBD1
clone_size: NA
v_call: TRBV29-1
cdr3_length: 13
cdr3_nt: TGCAGCGTCCCAGGACAGGGCAATCAGCCCCAGCATTTT
cdr3_aa: CSVPGQGNQPQHF

j_call: TRBJ1-1
d_call: TRBD1
clone_size: NA
v_call: TRBV2
cdr3_length: 14
cdr3_nt: TGTGCCACCCTTTCCCCTACAGGGGTCTTATTAGCTTTCTTT
cdr3_aa: CATLSPTGVLLAFF

j_call: TRBJ2-3
d_call: TRBD1
clone_size: NA
v_call: TRBV29-1
cdr3_length: 15
cdr3_nt: TGCAGCGTTGTCCCAGCAGGGGGCGGCACAGATACGCAGTATTTT
cdr3_aa: CSVVPAGGGTDTQYF

j_call: TRBJ1-2
d_call: NA
clone_size: few
v_call: TRBV4-1
cdr3_length: 15
cdr3_nt: TGCGCCAGCAGCCAAGGGCTGACAGCTACCTATGGCTACACCTTC
cdr3_aa: CASSQGLTATYGYTF

j_call: TRBJ2-5
d_call: TRBD2
clone_size: NA
v_call: TRBV4-1
cdr3_length: 15
cdr3_nt: TGCGCCAGCAGCCTGGACCCCGCCGGGAGGGAGACCCAGTACTTC
cdr3_aa: CASSLDPAGRETQYF

j_call: TRBJ2-5
d_call: NA
clone_size: NA
v_call: TRBV5-1
cdr3_length: 15
cdr3_nt: TGCGCCAGCAGCTTGGTGGTGGCAGGGCCGGAGACCCAGTACTTC
cdr3_aa: CASSLVVAGPETQYF

j_call: TRBJ1-2
d_call: NA
clone_size: NA
v_call: TRBV7-8
cdr3_length: 17
cdr3_nt: TGTGCCAGCAGCGCCAATACCGGCTGGGGAGCTAACTATGGCTACACCTTC
cdr3_aa: CASSANTGWGANYGYTF

j_call: TRBJ1-2
d_call: NA
clone_size: NA
v_call: TRBV5-6
cdr3_length: 16
cdr3_nt: TGTGCCAGCAGCTTGTGGGAGAGAGGAGGTAACTATGGCTACACCTTC
cdr3_aa: CASSLWERGGNYGYTF

j_call: TRBJ2-7
d_call: NA
clone_size: NA
v_call: TRBV6-5
cdr3_length: 15
cdr3_nt: TGTGCCAGCACACTACAGGGTGCCCTCCCCTACGAGCAGTACTTC
cdr3_aa: CASTLQGALPYEQYF

j_call: TRBJ2-5
d_call: TRBD1
clone_size: NA
v_call: TRBV7-8
cdr3_length: 13
cdr3_nt: TGTGCCAGCAGCAAAGGACAGGAGCTGACCCAGTACTTC
cdr3_aa: CASSKGQELTQYF

j_call: TRBJ1-4
d_call: NA
clone_size: NA
v_call: TRBV4-2
cdr3_length: 15
cdr3_nt: TGTGCCAGCAGCCCGTCCGGGACACGAGATGAAAAACTGTTTTTT
cdr3_aa: CASSPSGTRDEKLFF

j_call: TRBJ2-2
d_call: NA
clone_size: NA
v_call: TRBV27
cdr3_length: 11
cdr3_nt: TGTGCCAGCAGTTTCGGCGGGGAGCTGTTTTTT
cdr3_aa: CASSFGGELFF

j_call: TRBJ1-5
d_call: NA
clone_size: few
v_call: TRBV27
cdr3_length: 15
cdr3_nt: TGTGCCAGCCGCCCGGGGGTTGTAAGCAATCAGCCCCAGCATTTT
cdr3_aa: CASRPGVVSNQPQHF

j_call: TRBJ2-5
d_call: TRBD2
clone_size: NA
v_call: TRBV10-1
cdr3_length: 16
cdr3_nt: TGCGCCAGCAGTGCGGGGACTAGCGGGGGACAAGAGACCCAGTACTTC
cdr3_aa: CASSAGTSGGQETQYF

j_call: TRBJ2-1
d_call: TRBD1
clone_size: NA
v_call: TRBV10-3
cdr3_length: 17
cdr3_nt: TGTGCCATCAGTGAGTCGCGGGACAGGGTCTCCTACAATGAGCAGTTCTTC
cdr3_aa: CAISESRDRVSYNEQFF

j_call: TRBJ2-3
d_call: NA
clone_size: NA
v_call: TRBV7-6
cdr3_length: 14
cdr3_nt: TGTGCCGTGGCGGGGGCCCGTGGTGGAGATACGCAGTATTTT
cdr3_aa: CAVAGARGGDTQYF

j_call: TRBJ1-1
d_call: NA
clone_size: NA
v_call: TRBV5-1
cdr3_length: 14
cdr3_nt: TGCGCCAGCAGCCGACAGGAGATGAACACTGAAGCTTTCTTT
cdr3_aa: CASSRQEMNTEAFF

j_call: TRBJ2-1
d_call: TRBD1
clone_size: NA
v_call: TRBV28
cdr3_length: 15
cdr3_nt: TGTGCCAGCAGGCACAGGGGGCGGCCTAACAATGAGCAGTTCTTC
cdr3_aa: CASRHRGRPNNEQFF

j_call: TRBJ1-3
d_call: TRBD1
clone_size: NA
v_call: TRBV27
cdr3_length: 17
cdr3_nt: TGTGCCAGCAGTTTATCCGGCGGGACAGGGAAAGGAAACACCATATATTTT
cdr3_aa: CASSLSGGTGKGNTIYF

j_call: TRBJ2-5
d_call: TRBD2
clone_size: NA
v_call: TRBV3-1/TRBV3-2
cdr3_length: 16
cdr3_nt: TGTGCCACCTTTCATCGACTAGCGGGGCCGAAGGAGACCCAGTACTTC
cdr3_aa: CATFHRLAGPKETQYF

j_call: TRBJ2-3
d_call: TRBD2
clone_size: once
v_call: TRBV4-1
cdr3_length: 15
cdr3_nt: TGCGCCAGCAGCCAAGCTCTAGCGGGGGTCAATACGCAGTATTTT
cdr3_aa: CASSQALAGVNTQYF

j_call: TRBJ2-2
d_call: TRBD2
clone_size: once
v_call: TRBV18
cdr3_length: 17
cdr3_nt: TGTGCCAGCTCAGAACCAATGCTAGCGGTAAACACCGGGGAGCTGTTTTTT
cdr3_aa: CASSEPMLAVNTGELFF

j_call: TRBJ1-5
d_call: TRBD1
clone_size: NA
v_call: TRBV24-1
cdr3_length: 13
cdr3_nt: TGTGCCACCAGTGAGACAGGGAATCAGCCCCAGCATTTT
cdr3_aa: CATSETGNQPQHF

j_call: TRBJ1-5
d_call: NA
clone_size: NA
v_call: TRBV6-1
cdr3_length: 18
cdr3_nt: TGTGCCAGCAGTGAATTCGGGGGGCTAAGTTACCCCAATCAGCCCCAGCATTTT
cdr3_aa: CASSEFGGLSYPNQPQHF

j_call: TRBJ2-1
d_call: TRBD1
clone_size: once
v_call: TRBV5-6
cdr3_length: 16
cdr3_nt: TGTGCCAGCAGCCCAGCCGGGACAGGGGCCTACAATGAGCAGTTCTTC
cdr3_aa: CASSPAGTGAYNEQFF

j_call: TRBJ2-3
d_call: NA
clone_size: NA
v_call: TRBV27
cdr3_length: 19
cdr3_nt: TGTGCCAGCAGTTTTCAAATCCCGGACAGGGACTACCACACAGATACGCAGTATTTT
cdr3_aa: CASSFQIPDRDYHTDTQYF

j_call: TRBJ2-7
d_call: NA
clone_size: NA
v_call: TRBV9
cdr3_length: 16
cdr3_nt: TGTGCCAGCAGTCCTTATACAGGGACCAGCGAGTACGAGCAGTACTTC
cdr3_aa: CASSPYTGTSEYEQYF

j_call: TRBJ2-2
d_call: NA
clone_size: NA
v_call: TRBV7-2
cdr3_length: 13
cdr3_nt: TGTGCCAGCAGCTATAGTCAACCCGGGGAGCTGTTTTTT
cdr3_aa: CASSYSQPGELFF

j_call: TRBJ1-2
d_call: NA
clone_size: few
v_call: TRBV18
cdr3_length: 16
cdr3_nt: TGTGCCAGCTCACCTACTACACTGCCCTTTAACTATGGCTACACCTTC
cdr3_aa: CASSPTTLPFNYGYTF

j_call: TRBJ2-3
d_call: NA
clone_size: NA
v_call: TRBV12-5
cdr3_length: 15
cdr3_nt: TGTGCTAGTGGTTTTTCGGACAGACTCACAGATACGCAGTATTTT
cdr3_aa: CASGFSDRLTDTQYF

j_call: TRBJ2-2
d_call: TRBD1
clone_size: NA
v_call: TRBV19
cdr3_length: 15
cdr3_nt: TGTGCCAGTACTTATTCAGGGACAGTTACCGGGGAGCTGTTTTTT
cdr3_aa: CASTYSGTVTGELFF

j_call: TRBJ2-5
d_call: TRBD2
clone_size: NA
v_call: TRBV2
cdr3_length: 16
cdr3_nt: TGTGCCAGCAGTGCATTACTAGCGGGGGGCCAAGAGACCCAGTACTTC
cdr3_aa: CASSALLAGGQETQYF

j_call: TRBJ1-3
d_call: NA
clone_size: once
v_call: TRBV13
cdr3_length: 15
cdr3_nt: TGTGCCAGCAGCCCGGGGGTTCACTCTGGAAACACCATATATTTT
cdr3_aa: CASSPGVHSGNTIYF

j_call: TRBJ1-2
d_call: NA
clone_size: NA
v_call: TRBV19
cdr3_length: 15
cdr3_nt: TGTGCCAGTAGTACCGACAGGTCGCGATTTTATGGCTACACCTTC
cdr3_aa: CASSTDRSRFYGYTF

j_call: TRBJ2-5
d_call: TRBD2
clone_size: NA
v_call: TRBV4-2
cdr3_length: 18
cdr3_nt: TGTGCCAGCAGCCAAGATCTCACGGGCGGGGGGGTTGTGGAGACCCAGTACTTC
cdr3_aa: CASSQDLTGGGVVETQYF

j_call: TRBJ2-3
d_call: TRBD1
clone_size: NA
v_call: TRBV5-1
cdr3_length: 16
cdr3_nt: TGCGCCAGCTCCGGGACAGCCTCAGGAGGCACAGATACGCAGTATTTT
cdr3_aa: CASSGTASGGTDTQYF

j_call: TRBJ1-6
d_call: NA
clone_size: NA
v_call: TRBV27
cdr3_length: 17
cdr3_nt: TGTGCCAGCAGTTTTTTCGGCGGACAGCAGGGTCTTTCACCCCTCCACTTT
cdr3_aa: CASSFFGGQQGLSPLHF

j_call: TRBJ2-7
d_call: NA
clone_size: NA
v_call: TRBV6-1
cdr3_length: 16
cdr3_nt: TGTGCCAGCAGTGAAGCGCGGAGGGCCCCCCAGGGCGAGCAGTACTTC
cdr3_aa: CASSEARRAPQGEQYF

j_call: TRBJ2-5
d_call: NA
clone_size: NA
v_call: TRBV21-1
cdr3_length: 14
cdr3_nt: TGTGCCAGCAGCAAAAACCACGGGGGAGAGACCCAGTACTTC
cdr3_aa: CASSKNHGGETQYF